The source of this T cell receptor beta chain is a study of blood T cell repertoires in COVID-19. For the study at large: Italy, Spain and the United States were the sources of the convalescent and acute COVID-19 samples. T cells, B-cell-depleted T cells, or PBMCs provided the cDNA or gDNA that served as material.

Germline V gene lookup returns CDR1 SGHTA and CDR2 FQGTGA. This CDR3 is built from 15 residues. Trimming at V came to 4 bases and at J to 6 bases, leaving 6 bases not matched to a gene. Per the study methods: From reference gene primer amplification, estimates of nucleated cell counts were derived. TCRdb's table, derived via immunoSEQ multiplex PCR, lists solely in-frame clones and lacks some. That table supplies the V and J calls and clone size; D and trimming were determined from the DNA. The sample has about 99,000 clones, roughly four fifths seen once. This TCR was sampled from a man aged 55 to 70 with acute or convalescent COVID-19. The sample comprised peripheral blood. This chain links TRBV7-3 with TRBJ1-6; TRBD1 aligns across 7 bases. The CDR3, as DNA: TGTGCCAGCAGCTCAGGACAGGCGACTAATTCACCCCTCCACTTT. Translation: CASSSGQATNSPLHF.